A selection of T cell receptor beta chains follows, all from one sample in a study of beta chain bispecific antibodies for T cell cancers. TCRdb independently ran MiXCR on the 5' RACE reads; one entry per CDR3 protein. The top ten clones hold over 25% of a sample with about 20,000 distinct CDR3 sequences, under 3% of them seen once. The antigens these receptors bind are not known. Material: healthy donor T cells cultured with leukemia cells. The receptors were sampled from a human donor in good health. Some clones in this sample may be carry-over from other donors' samples. The CDR3 runs from the conserved cysteine through the conserved F or W. A D gene is named only where the DNA matches it firmly. Only part of the rows carry a size: once, few, many, or a class if the clone is expanded.

>TRBV6-4|TRBD1|TRBJ2-1|many
TGTGCCAGCAGCGCGACAGGGCGGGAGCAGTTCTTC
CASSATGREQFF
>TRBV19|.|TRBJ2-2|many
TGTGCCAGTAGTACCGATTTATCGGGGGGCCTCACCGGGGAGCTGTTTTTT
CASSTDLSGGLTGELFF
>TRBV25-1|.|TRBJ1-4|few
TGTGCCAGCAGTGAGAGACTTGAGTCCGGTAATGAAAAACTGTTTTTT
CASSERLESGNEKLFF
>TRBV5-1|.|TRBJ1-1|many
TGCGCCAGCAGCTTGGGAGTGACGTCGAACACTGAAGCTTTCTTT
CASSLGVTSNTEAFF
>TRBV6-5|TRBD1|TRBJ2-7|many
TGTGCCAGCAGTCCCCGGGACAGTCCCTACGAGCAGTACTTC
CASSPRDSPYEQYF
>TRBV4-1|.|TRBJ2-6|.
TGCGCCAGCAGCCAAGAGGGCCCTGGGGTTTTGTCCGGGGCCAACGTCCTGACTTTC
CASSQEGPGVLSGANVLTF
>TRBV7-8|TRBD2|TRBJ2-3|many
TGTGCCAGCAGCTCCCCTAGCGGGGGGGTAACAGATACGCAGTATTTT
CASSSPSGGVTDTQYF
>TRBV6-5|.|TRBJ1-2|.
TGTGCCAGCTGGTGGGATAACTATGGCTACACCTTC
CASWWDNYGYTF
>TRBV27|TRBD2|TRBJ2-2|many
TGTGCCGGGGGGGTCGCCCCCGGGGAGCTGTTTTTT
CAGGVAPGELFF
>TRBV27|TRBD1|TRBJ1-2|few
TGTGCCAGCAGTGCGACAGGGGGACTACACTATGGCTACACCTTC
CASSATGGLHYGYTF
>TRBV19|.|TRBJ1-5|few
TGTGCCAGTAGTATCCGGGTCGTTTACAATCAGCCCCAGCATTTT
CASSIRVVYNQPQHF
>TRBV29-1|.|TRBJ2-2|many
TGCAGCGTTGAAGATCCAGGGGGAGGCACCGGGGAGCTGTTTTTT
CSVEDPGGGTGELFF
>TRBV7-9|.|TRBJ2-7|many
TGTGCCAGCAGCTTATGGGACGACGAGCAGTACTTC
CASSLWDDEQYF
>TRBV27|TRBD2|TRBJ2-3|.
TGTGCCAGCAGTACCCTACTAGCGGGGGGGGGAGATACGCAGTATTTT
CASSTLLAGGGDTQYF
>TRBV5-6|.|TRBJ2-7|.
TGTGCCAGCGCTGTCGGTAGCGAGCAGTACTTC
CASAVGSEQYF
>TRBV7-9|.|TRBJ1-2|many
TGTGCCAGCAGCGTCCAGGGTAGTGGCTACACCTTC
CASSVQGSGYTF
>TRBV27|.|TRBJ2-3|many
TGTGCCAGCAGTTCTGTGCGCCTGACAGATACGCAGTATTTT
CASSSVRLTDTQYF
>TRBV7-8|.|TRBJ2-3|.
TGTGCCAGCAGCTCCTATCACCCCGGGACAAGCACAGATACGCAGTATTTT
CASSSYHPGTSTDTQYF
>TRBV5-1|.|TRBJ2-7|many
TGCGCCAGCAGCTTGGAGGGGGACGAGCAGTACTTC
CASSLEGDEQYF
>TRBV30|.|TRBJ2-3|many
TGTGCCTGGAGTCCGACAGATACGCAGTATTTT
CAWSPTDTQYF
>TRBV7-9|.|TRBJ1-1|.
TGTGCCAGCAGCTTACTATCCCCCGAAGCTTTCTTT
CASSLLSPEAFF
>TRBV28|.|TRBJ2-3|.
TGTGCCAGCAGTTTCCCTCTCCGAGGGGAGTCATATACGCAGTATTTT
CASSFPLRGESYTQYF
>TRBV15|.|TRBJ1-5|many
TGTGCCACCGCTCAGGGTAGCAATCAGCCCCAGCATTTT
CATAQGSNQPQHF
>TRBV7-9|.|TRBJ1-2|many
TGTGCCAGCAGCTCTGGTGCAGTAGCTAACTATGGCTACACCTTC
CASSSGAVANYGYTF
>TRBV29-1|.|TRBJ1-2|many
TGCAGCGTTGAACTCCGTAGAGGCTATGGCTACACCTTC
CSVELRRGYGYTF
>TRBV5-1|.|TRBJ2-1|many
TGCGCCAGCAGCTTGGCGGAAGGACAGAGACAATACAATGAGCAGTTCTTC
CASSLAEGQRQYNEQFF
>TRBV19|.|TRBJ1-2|many
TGTGCCAGTAGTATAGTGTCAGGGGCGGATGGCTACACCTTC
CASSIVSGADGYTF
>TRBV10-1|.|TRBJ2-1|many
TGCGCCAGCAGTTCGGGGGTCTCTTACAATGAGCAGTTCTTC
CASSSGVSYNEQFF
>TRBV18|.|TRBJ2-7|many
TGTGCCAGCTCACAAACGGCAGGGGCAGGGCTAGACTACGAGCAGTACTTC
CASSQTAGAGLDYEQYF
>TRBV19|.|TRBJ1-5|many
TGTGCCAGTAGGACGGGACCCTACGAGGTCAATCAGCCCCAGCATTTT
CASRTGPYEVNQPQHF
>TRBV20-1|.|TRBJ1-5|many
TGCAGCGCCGCAGAGGCGCGGAGCAATCAGCCCCAGCATTTT
CSAAEARSNQPQHF
>TRBV7-9|TRBD2|TRBJ2-3|.
TGTGCCAGCAGCTATCTAGCGGCCGCCACAGATACGCAGTATTTT
CASSYLAAATDTQYF